This TCR beta chain was profiled in a study of cytomegalovirus exposure and HLA in healthy donors. Vbeta (60) and Jbeta (13) primers were used in the PCR. TCRdb's copy holds only in-frame clones and misses some; the assay was immunoSEQ multiplex PCR. The sample holds 150,000 to 250,000 clones, roughly 79% seen once. The V gene lost 3 bases and the J gene lost 6 bases, with 9 bases spanning the gap. From germline, CDR1 is SGHTA and CDR2 FQGNSA. The CDR3 length is 12 residues. This receptor was taken from a man in his thirties or forties in good health and CMV-seronegative. The chain employs TRBV7-2 and TRBJ2-7; D is undetermined. The sample was PBMCs. The DNA for the CDR3 is TGTGCCAGCAGCTTTGGTAGATCCGAGCAGTACTTC. It yields the protein CASSFGRSEQYF.